The 14 T cell receptor beta chains listed next were all sequenced from one sample in a study of control samples from healthy donors and cancer patients. This table comes from immunoSEQ multiplex PCR, and its TCRdb copy is limited to in-frame clones, with some not included. This repertoire shows about 130,000 clones, around 90% found once; its top ten account for 2% to 2.5%. The sample comprised blood. All receptors come from a man between 18 and 29 years old in good health.

This chain uses TRBV7-6 with TRBJ1-5, with D perhaps TRBD1 (5 bases). CDR1 SGHVS and CDR2 FNYEAQ come from the germline V gene. Trimming cost V 5 bases and J 6 bases, with 14 bases left between them. The CDR3 is made up of 14 amino acids. CDR3 protein: CASSPDGAVQPQHF. CDR3 bases: TGTGCCAGCAGCCCGGACGGGGCGGTTCAGCCCCAGCATTTT.

The chain has TRBV5-1 and TRBJ2-3; 9 bases line up with TRBD2. Per germline, CDR1 SGHRS and CDR2 YFSETQ. V lost 3 bases, J lost 3 bases, and 14 bases stayed unmatched. The CDR3 contains 18 residues. The CDR3, as DNA: TGCGCCAGCAGCTCAACCGCGGGGGGGCGGGCGGCGACAGATACGCAGTATTTT. As protein: CASSSTAGGRAATDTQYF.

This rearrangement joins TRBV2 to TRBJ2-7; 8 positions match TRBD1. The CDR3 extends over 13 amino acids. CDR1 SNHLY and CDR2 FYNNEI come from the germline V gene. V trimming: 7 bases; J trimming: 3 bases; junction bases outside the gene matches: 5. The CDR3 sequence is CASKGTGHYEQYF. The CDR3 DNA reads as TGTGCCAGCAAAGGGACAGGCCACTACGAGCAGTACTTC.

J is TRBJ1-1 and V is TRBV6-5, with D perhaps TRBD1 (5 bases). Germline V gene sequence: CDR1 MNHEY, CDR2 SVGAGI. The CDR3 runs 15 residues. V lost 3 bases to trimming and J lost 6 bases, with 17 bases between them. The CDR3 nucleotides are TGTGCCAGCAGTTATGGGACTCCGGCAATCGCTGAAGCTTTCTTT. Translation: CASSYGTPAIAEAFF.

The CDR3 loop reads CASTPRAGGTTDTQYF. The CDR3 coding sequence is TGTGCCAGCACCCCAAGGGCGGGGGGGACCACAGATACGCAGTATTTT. The chain has TRBV9 and TRBJ2-3, with 9 bases lining up with TRBD2. The CDR3 has 16 amino acids. V was pared by 6 bases and J by 2 bases, with 10 bases of the junction left unmatched. Germline CDR1 is SGDLS and CDR2 is YYNGEE.

The V and J genes are TRBV6-9 and TRBJ1-6; D uncertain. The CDR3 has 16 amino acids. V lost 2 bases and J 6 bases, leaving 14 bases between the germline ends. Germline CDR1 is MNHGY and CDR2 is SVAAGI. CDR3 nucleotide sequence: TGTGCCAGCAGTTATAGATCGGGCGACCTTAATTCACCCCTCCACTTT. This encodes CASSYRSGDLNSPLHF.

The V gene is TRBV28, the J gene TRBJ1-5; no firm D call. Trimming removed 2 bases at V and 3 bases at J, with 11 bases between. The CDR3 extends over 15 amino acids. CDR1 is MDHEN, CDR2 SYDVKM, per germline. The CDR3 region has the DNA TGTGCCAGCAGTTTAGGGGTGACCCCCAATCAGCCCCAGCATTTT. Encoded protein: CASSLGVTPNQPQHF.

This chain connects TRBV7-2 to TRBJ2-5; the match to TRBD2 covers 12 bases. The CDR3 totals 15 residues. In germline, CDR1 is SGHTA, CDR2 FQGNSA. Losses at the gene ends were 3 bases for V and 5 bases for J; bases not matched to a gene: 4. The CDR3 DNA sequence: TGTGCCAGCAGCTTCTCTAGCGGGGGGGCGGAGACCCAGTACTTC. This translates into CASSFSSGGAETQYF.

The V call is TRBV21-1, the J call TRBJ1-3; TRBD1 is taken as the D call from the table, unchecked against the DNA. TRBV21-1 is a pseudogene segment. There are 15 residues in the CDR3. CDR3 amino acids: CASSKVRDRRNTIYF. Written as DNA, the CDR3 is TGTGCCAGCAGCAAAGTACGGGACAGGCGAAACACCATATATTTT.

The CDR3 here is CASSYSKGEREDTQYF. In DNA, the CDR3 is TGTGCCAGCAGTTACTCGAAAGGGGAAAGGGAGGATACGCAGTATTTT. This chain uses TRBV6-2 or TRBV6-3 with TRBJ2-3, with D possibly being TRBD1 or TRBD2 (5 bases each). The V gene lost 0 bases and the J gene lost 6 bases, with 16 bases spanning the gap. The V gene's germline CDR1 is MNHEY and CDR2 SVGEGT. CDR3 size: 16 residues.

The chain joins TRBV7-8 to TRBJ2-1, with TRBD2 matching 7 bases. This CDR3 contains 16 residues. The germline V gene encodes CDR1 SGHVS and CDR2 FQNEAQ. V was clipped by 5 bases and J by 0 bases; unmatched bases: 7. The CDR3 DNA reads as TGTGCCAGCAGCGGGAGCGGGGATAGCTCCTACAATGAGCAGTTCTTC. Amino acid sequence: CASSGSGDSSYNEQFF. The full variable domain, in which reference TRBV7-8 and TRBJ2-1 provide the parts outside the CDR3, is GAGVSQSPRYKVAKRGQDVALRCDPISGHVSLFWYQQALGQGPEFLTYFQNEAQLDKSGLPSDRFFAERPEGSVSTLKIQRTQQEDSAVYLCASSGSGDSSYNEQFFGPGTRLTVL.

V usage is TRBV4-1 and J usage is TRBJ2-7; TRBD1 matches 9 bases. The CDR3 has 15 amino acids. The V gene end was trimmed by 4 bases and the J gene end by 2 bases; junction bases not matched to a gene: 6. Germline loops: CDR1 MGHRA, CDR2 YSYEKL. Written as DNA, the CDR3 is TGCGCCAGCAGCCGTACAGGGGGCAGGGCCTACGAGCAGTACTTC. Protein product: CASSRTGGRAYEQYF.

V usage is TRBV7-3 and J usage is TRBJ2-3; TRBD1 aligns across 8 bases. CDR1 is SGHTA and CDR2 is FQGTGA in the germline V gene. V was pared by 5 bases and J by 4 bases, with 2 bases of the junction left unmatched. The CDR3 totals 13 residues. CDR3 sequence reads: CASSMTGADTQYF. The CDR3 coding sequence is TGTGCCAGCAGCATGACAGGGGCAGATACGCAGTATTTT.

The chain uses TRBV5-4 and TRBJ1-4; perhaps TRBD1 as D (6 bases). V shed 2 bases and J shed 7 bases, with 12 bases lying between them. This CDR3 spans 14 amino acids. The germline CDR1 and CDR2 sequences are SGHNT and YYREEE (reference sequence). In DNA, the CDR3 is TGTGCCAGCAGCTTCGGGGGCGTCGGTGAAAAACTGTTTTTT. This codes for CASSFGGVGEKLFF.